A single sample is the source of the 5 T cell receptor beta chains below, sequenced in a study of T cell responses to AZD1222 COVID-19 vaccine. Using immunoSEQ multiplex PCR, the repertoire was profiled, and TCRdb retains in-frame clones only, with some absent. The sample includes roughly 130,000 clones, 90% to 95% seen only once; the top ten take approximately 3%. This specimen consisted of peripheral blood, obtained on day 0 of AZD1222 vaccination. These receptors were taken from an adult in good health.

The chain combines TRBV12-3 or TRBV12-4 with TRBJ1-1; 7 nucleotides match TRBD1. CDR3 length: 13 amino acids. V shed 6 bases and J 5 bases; nucleotides not matched to a gene: 6. The CDR3, as DNA: TGTGCCAGCAGGCTTGGGACAGCGACTGAAGCTTTCTTT. Residues: CASRLGTATEAFF.

The chain links TRBV18 to TRBJ1-2, with 7 bases identical to TRBD1. V lost 2 bases and J lost 3; bases outside the gene matches: 9. Germline values: CDR1 KGHSH, CDR2 LQKENI. The CDR3 is made up of 16 amino acids. CDR3 DNA: TGTGCCAGCTCACCATCGGGCACAGGGGCTTACTATGGCTACACCTTC. It yields the protein CASSPSGTGAYYGYTF.

CDR3 bases: TGTGCCAGCAGTGAAGGGACAGGGGCCAAACTGTTTTTT. Its translation is CASSEGTGAKLFF. The genes are TRBV2 and TRBJ1-4; TRBD1 agrees at 9 bases. V shed 1 base, J shed 11 bases, and the junction held 2 bases outside the gene matches. Germline lookup yields CDR1 SNHLY and CDR2 FYNNEI. The CDR3 loop spans 13 amino acids.

The chain joins TRBV23-1 to TRBJ1-2, with D perhaps TRBD1 (5 bases). TRBV23-1 falls under the ORF class, with uncertain function. The ends were cut back, 0 bases at V and 2 bases at J, with 19 bases in the middle. CDR3 length: 18 amino acids. The DNA of the CDR3 is TGCGCCAGCAGTCAATCGGTACATTTGAGGGACGGGAACTATGGCTACACCTTC. Its protein product is CASSQSVHLRDGNYGYTF.

This clone was counted between two and nine times. The chain employs TRBV27 and TRBJ2-7; 8 bases match TRBD2. V shed 2 bases and J 2 bases; nucleotides not matched to a gene: 11. There are 17 residues in the CDR3. Per germline, CDR1 MNHEY and CDR2 SMNVEV (reference sequence). This chain's CDR3 is CASSLQISGATTYEQYF. As DNA, the CDR3 is TGTGCCAGCAGTTTACAGATTAGCGGGGCAACTACCTACGAGCAGTACTTC.